This TCR beta chain was identified during a study of shared clonotypes between healthy human individuals. Study at large: A couple of women and a few men aged 18 to 49 served as donors.

CDR1 and CDR2 from the germline V gene are SGHNT and YENEEA. The V and J ends lost 3 bases and 2 bases, in that order; junction bases with no gene match: 7. This CDR3 comprises 18 residues. A word on this clone: The target antigen is unknown.

Sorted-subset replicate PCR reactions contained approximately 190 ng DNA, corresponding to tens of thousands of T cell genomes. Assay: immunoSEQ multiplex PCR; the TCRdb copy retains only in-frame clones and omits some. Found here are 2 million to 2.5 million clones, 85% to 95% of them singletons; the top ten hold about 0.39%. Study-wide results and limits: Few donors limited the genetic and exposure-history diversity represented. Sorted-subset sequencing was shown by rarefaction to be incomplete despite large depth.

The specimen was naive CD4+ T cells from PBMCs. Subset: CD45RA+ positively selected. This receptor was identified in a man between 18 and 29 years old in good health. Some clones in this sample may be carry-over from other donors' samples. This chain links TRBV11-3 with TRBJ2-1, with TRBD2 matching 13 bases. In DNA form, the CDR3 reads TGTGCCAGCAGCTTGGGACCGGGACTAGCGGGAACCTACAATGAGCAGTTCTTC. This encodes CASSLGPGLAGTYNEQFF.